The 21 T cell receptor beta chains listed next were all sequenced from one sample in a study of technical replicates of blood from a handful of donors. The table came from immunoSEQ multiplex PCR; TCRdb's copy has only in-frame clones and leaves some out. Of around 80,000 clones listed, 95% to 98% are singletons. The sample taken for sequencing was T cells isolated from PBMCs. The receptors derive from a human donor in good health.

The V gene is TRBV28, the J gene TRBJ1-5; TRBD1 aligns across 7 bases. With 7 bases clipped from V and 4 bases from J, the junction kept 7 bases outside the gene matches. The CDR3 is 14 amino acids. Germline V gene lookup returns CDR1 MDHEN and CDR2 SYDVKM. As DNA, the CDR3 is TGTGCCAGCATAGCCAGGGGGGAAAATCAGCCCCAGCATTTT. Translation gives CASIARGENQPQHF.

The gene calls are TRBV2 and TRBJ1-4, with TRBD1 matching over 7 bases. Germline V lookup: CDR1 SNHLY, CDR2 FYNNEI. This CDR3 is 13 amino acids long. V trimming: 6 bases; J trimming: 8 bases; junction bases outside the gene matches: 6. CDR3 in amino acids: CASRTTGREKLFF. The CDR3 DNA is TGTGCCAGCAGGACGACAGGGCGCGAAAAACTGTTTTTT.

This chain uses TRBV4-1 with TRBJ1-4; TRBD1 matches 9 bases. The V gene end was trimmed by 3 bases and the J gene end by 4 bases; junction bases not matched to a gene: 6. This CDR3 region has 16 residues. The germline V gene encodes CDR1 MGHRA and CDR2 YSYEKL. Here the CDR3 reads CASSHDRTGDNEKLFF. The DNA of the CDR3 is TGCGCCAGCAGCCATGATAGGACAGGGGATAATGAAAAACTGTTTTTT.

This clone is a singleton in its sample. The chain links TRBV7-9 to TRBJ1-2; D unclear. The germline V and J ends were trimmed by 3 bases and 4 bases, with 15 bases remaining between them. The CDR3 extends over 15 amino acids. Germline V CDR1 and CDR2: SEHNR, FQNEAQ (reference sequence). CDR3 sequence reads: CASSLDGNRVYGYTF. The CDR3, as DNA: TGTGCCAGCAGCTTGGACGGGAACCGGGTCTATGGCTACACCTTC.

The count of this clone is one. The chain uses TRBV4-3 and TRBJ2-2; 7 bases are shared with TRBD2. Germline loops: CDR1 LGHNA, CDR2 YSLEER. V was clipped by 2 bases and J by 4 bases; unmatched bases: 7. The CDR3 is 16 amino acids. CDR3 sequence reads: CASSQWEGVGTGELFF. CDR3 bases: TGCGCCAGCAGCCAATGGGAGGGAGTGGGCACCGGGGAGCTGTTTTTT.

J is TRBJ2-7 and V is TRBV9; the match to TRBD2 covers 8 bases. Germline V gene data show CDR1 as SGDLS and CDR2 as YYNGEE. This CDR3 is built from 14 residues. Trimming took 0 bases from V and 5 from J; bases not matched to a gene: 4. The CDR3: CASSVVSGSNEQYF. CDR3 nucleotide sequence: TGTGCCAGCAGCGTAGTCAGCGGGAGTAACGAGCAGTACTTC. The entire variable domain, with the rest obtained from reference TRBV9 and TRBJ2-7, is as follows: DSGVTQTPKHLITATGQRVTLRCSPRSGDLSVYWYQQSLDQGLQFLIQYYNGEERAKGNILERFSAQQFPDLHSELNLSSLELGDSALYFCASSVVSGSNEQYFGPGTRLTVT.

This sequence joins TRBV9 and TRBJ1-1; a weak D match, TRBD1 (5 bases). CDR3 size: 14 residues. Germline loops: CDR1 SGDLS, CDR2 YYNGEE. Trimming left V 4 bases short and J 3 bases short, with 13 bases between. The CDR3 DNA reads TGTGCCAGCAGCCCTCAGGGAAGGCACACTGAAGCTTTCTTT. Residues: CASSPQGRHTEAFF.

J is TRBJ1-1 and V is TRBV18; a weak D match, TRBD1 (5 bases). This CDR3 spans 15 amino acids. From germline, CDR1 is KGHSH and CDR2 LQKENI. The ends were cut back, 3 bases at V and 5 bases at J, with 16 bases in the middle. The CDR3 region is CASSPPPGVKTEAFF. In nucleotides, the CDR3 is TGTGCCAGCTCACCTCCCCCGGGGGTTAAAACTGAAGCTTTCTTT.

The chain carries TRBV6-5 and TRBJ2-1; 8 bases align to TRBD2. Germline CDR1 reads MNHEY; CDR2 reads SVGAGI. CDR3 length equals 15 residues. The V and J ends lost 2 bases and 6 bases, in that order; junction bases with no gene match: 6. The CDR3 is CASSYGLAGVNEQFF. The CDR3 DNA follows: TGTGCCAGCAGTTACGGCCTAGCGGGCGTCAATGAGCAGTTCTTC.

The V call is TRBV11-3, the J call TRBJ2-4, with 10 nucleotides matching TRBD2. The germline V gene encodes CDR1 SGHNT and CDR2 YENEEA. The V and J ends lost 4 bases and 0 bases, in that order; junction bases with no gene match: 6. CDR3 size: 17 residues. The CDR3 region is CASSSRTSGVAKNIQYF. In DNA, the CDR3 is TGTGCCAGCAGCTCAAGGACTAGCGGAGTAGCCAAAAACATTCAGTACTTC.

As DNA, the CDR3 is TGTGCCAGCAGCTTAGATGGGGACTACATCCCAGATACGCAGTATTTT. It codes for CASSLDGDYIPDTQYF. The chain links TRBV7-9 to TRBJ2-3, with 7 bases matching TRBD2. In germline, CDR1 is SEHNR, CDR2 FQNEAQ (reference sequence). This CDR3 spans 16 amino acids. J was trimmed by 4 bases and V by 1 base; bases with no gene match: 8.

This chain links TRBV6-4 with TRBJ1-2; D remains unclear. The V end was cut by 0 bases, the J end by 5 bases, with 10 bases between. The germline gives CDR1 MRHNA, CDR2 SNTAGT. There are 14 residues in the CDR3. Here the CDR3 DNA reads TGTGCCAGCAGTGACTCCGAGGGTATATATGGCTACACCTTC. Its translation: CASSDSEGIYGYTF.

The sample holds one count of this clone. The J gene is TRBJ1-2, the V gene TRBV9; TRBD1 matches 7 bases. The CDR3 sequence is 14 residues long. Germline CDR1 reads SGDLS; CDR2 reads YYNGEE. Trimming removed 3 bases from V and 3 bases from J; junction bases left unmatched: 5. The CDR3 reads CASSETGTDYGYTF. Written as DNA, the CDR3 is TGTGCCAGCAGCGAGACAGGGACCGACTATGGCTACACCTTC.

V usage is TRBV5-4 and J usage is TRBJ2-7; TRBD1 is a possible D gene (5 bases). Germline V gene lookup returns CDR1 SGHNT and CDR2 YYREEE (reference sequence). The CDR3 extends over 11 amino acids. V gave up 4 bases and J gave up 3 bases, with 5 bases separating them. As DNA, the CDR3 is TGTGCCAGCAGCCAGGGCTACGAGCAGTACTTC. Translated, it gives CASSQGYEQYF. Full variable domain (outside the CDR3, taken from reference TRBV5-4 and TRBJ2-7): ETGVTQSPTHLIKTRGQQVTLRCSSQSGHNTVSWYQQALGQGPQFIFQYYREEENGRGNFPPRFSGLQFPNYSSELNVNALELDDSALYLCASSQGYEQYFGPGTRLTVT.

A single count supports this clone. This chain uses TRBV6-1 with TRBJ2-7; possibly TRBD2 for D (5 bases). In germline, CDR1 is MNHNS, CDR2 SASEGT. The V end was cut by 4 bases, the J end by 5 bases, with 15 bases between. The CDR3 covers 14 residues. The CDR3 spells CASSVFTRTDEQYF. CDR3 nucleotides: TGTGCCAGCAGTGTATTTACTAGAACGGACGAGCAGTACTTC.

The chain employs TRBV11-3 and TRBJ1-1; perhaps TRBD1 as D (6 bases). V was pared by 5 bases and J by 1 base, with 14 bases between. Germline CDR1 and CDR2: SGHNT and YENEEA. The CDR3 has 15 residues. Here the CDR3 reads CASSPSTGQNTEAFF. The CDR3 coding sequence is TGTGCCAGCAGCCCCAGTACAGGGCAGAACACTGAAGCTTTCTTT. Together with reference TRBV11-3 and TRBJ1-1, the CDR3 gives the full variable domain: EAGVVQSPRYKIIEKKQPVAFWCNPISGHNTLYWYLQNLGQGPELLIRYENEEAVDDSQLPKDRFSAERLKGVDSTLKIQPAELGDSAVYLCASSPSTGQNTEAFFGQGTRLTVV.

The chain has TRBV5-1 and TRBJ2-1; TRBD2 matches at 12 bases. V shed 3 bases and J 9 bases; nucleotides not matched to a gene: 7. The CDR3 is 15 residues long. Germline-derived CDR1 and CDR2 are SGHRS and YFSETQ. In nucleotides, the CDR3 is TGCGCCAGCAGCTCGCTGACTAGCGGGGGCGGTGAGCAGTTCTTC. This sequence encodes CASSSLTSGGGEQFF.

The table lists this clone with a count of one. The J gene is TRBJ1-1, the V gene TRBV19, with TRBD1 matching 9 bases. Unmatched junction bases numbered 9, after V lost 3 bases and J lost 1 base. The CDR3 sequence is 17 residues long. CDR1 and CDR2 (germline): LNHDA, SQIVND (reference sequence). CDR3 sequence reads: CASSIGVGQGKNTEAFF. As DNA, the CDR3 is TGTGCCAGTAGTATTGGGGTGGGACAGGGTAAGAACACTGAAGCTTTCTTT.

The rearrangement joins TRBV6-5 to TRBJ1-5; D ambiguous. Trimming shortened V by 4 bases and J by 3 bases, and 7 bases separated the two germline ends. The CDR3 is 13 residues long. Germline V CDR1 and CDR2: MNHEY, SVGAGI. This CDR3 is CASSFSLNQPQHF. In DNA form, the CDR3 reads TGTGCCAGCAGTTTTTCTCTCAATCAGCCCCAGCATTTT.

This chain links TRBV9 with TRBJ2-7; 9 positions match TRBD2. Germline V gene data show CDR1 as SGDLS and CDR2 as YYNGEE. The CDR3 runs 15 residues. V lost 4 bases and J lost 6; bases outside the gene matches: 11. The CDR3 region has the DNA TGTGCCAGCAGCCTTGAGGTAGCGGGAGAGGGCGAGCAGTACTTC. Encoded protein: CASSLEVAGEGEQYF.

This chain joins TRBV6-1 and TRBJ2-7; 8 nucleotides line up with TRBD2. The V gene's germline CDR1 is MNHNS and CDR2 SASEGT. The CDR3 has 14 amino acids. Germline trimming cut 2 bases from V and 12 bases from J; bases unmatched to any gene: 12. CDR3 nucleotides: TGTGCCAGCAGTGAACTGGGTAGCGGGACCGCAAGGTACTTC. The encoded protein is CASSELGSGTARYF.